Following are 18 T cell receptor beta chains from one sample sequenced in a study of cytomegalovirus exposure and HLA in healthy donors. The PCR employed 60 Vbeta primers together with 13 Jbeta primers. The repertoire was sequenced with immunoSEQ multiplex PCR; TCRdb's copy has only in-frame clones and lacks some. Seen here are approximately 73,000 clones, 75% observed once, and the top ten hold roughly an eighth. What was sequenced was PBMCs. These receptors came from a man aged 65 to 79 in good health and CMV-seronegative.

V usage is TRBV7-2 and J usage is TRBJ2-7, with 9 bases identical to TRBD2. CDR1 and CDR2 (germline): SGHTA, FQGNSA. The V and J ends lost 4 bases and 2 bases, in that order; junction bases with no gene match: 3. The CDR3 contains 14 residues. CDR3 residues: CASSSPSGTYEQYF. As DNA, the CDR3 is TGTGCCAGCAGCTCCCCTAGCGGGACCTACGAGCAGTACTTC.

The rearrangement uses TRBV18 and TRBJ1-2; D ambiguous. The V end was cut by 6 bases, the J end by 8 bases, with 22 bases between. The germline CDR1 and CDR2 sequences are KGHSH and LQKENI. The CDR3 runs 15 residues. The CDR3 sequence: CASSRAVSGGDGYTF. CDR3 bases: TGTGCCAGCTCCCGAGCGGTGAGCGGTGGCGACGGCTACACCTTC.

This sequence joins TRBV28 and TRBJ1-5; tentative D call: TRBD1 (5 bases). The CDR3 runs 14 residues. CDR1 is MDHEN and CDR2 is SYDVKM in the germline V gene. V lost 6 bases and J lost 4, with 13 bases in between. The CDR3 DNA follows: TGTGCCAGCAGCAATCACCAGGGAAATCAGCCCCAGCATTTT. Translated, it gives CASSNHQGNQPQHF.

This chain uses TRBV27 with TRBJ1-1, with 7 bases matching TRBD1. CDR3 length: 14 residues. Germline V lookup: CDR1 MNHEY, CDR2 SMNVEV (reference sequence). V dropped 4 bases and J dropped 0; count of bases not matched to a gene: 2. CDR3 region: CASSYGTVNTEAFF. CDR3 in DNA: TGTGCCAGCAGTTATGGGACAGTGAACACTGAAGCTTTCTTT.

This clone turned up a few times. The CDR3 DNA follows: TGCGCCAGCAGCTTATCGACAGGGACGGGGTACAATGAGCAGTTCTTC. This encodes CASSLSTGTGYNEQFF. This rearrangement joins TRBV5-1 to TRBJ2-1; 7 bases fit TRBD1. J was trimmed by 4 bases and V by 2 bases; bases with no gene match: 9. Per germline, CDR1 SGHRS and CDR2 YFSETQ. The CDR3 has 16 residues.

This clone was recorded once. This sequence joins TRBV28 and TRBJ1-3, with TRBD1 matching 9 bases. Germline trimming cut 7 bases from V and 3 bases from J; bases unmatched to any gene: 7. The CDR3 contains 15 residues. The germline V gene has CDR1 MDHEN and CDR2 SYDVKM. CDR3 sequence (DNA): TGTGCCAGCATCTCACAGGGGGCCGATGGAAACACCATATATTTT. This encodes CASISQGADGNTIYF. Variable domain in full (rest from reference TRBV28 and TRBJ1-3): DVKVTQSSRYLVKRTGEKVFLECVQDMDHENMFWYRQDPGLGLRLIYFSYDVKMKEKGDIPEGYSVSREKKERFSLILESASTNQTSMYLCASISQGADGNTIYFGEGSWLTVV.

This clone was seen a single time. The CDR3, as DNA: TGTGCCAGCAGCGATTTGGGGGGGCGAAGAAACACCATATATTTT. As protein: CASSDLGGRRNTIYF. V usage is TRBV7-2 and J usage is TRBJ1-3; TRBD1 is a possible D gene (6 bases). This CDR3 region has 15 residues. V lost 5 bases, J lost 5 bases, and 16 bases lay in between. Germline V gene lookup returns CDR1 SGHTA and CDR2 FQGNSA.

The rearrangement joins TRBV19 to TRBJ1-3; D not resolved. The ends were cut back, 5 bases at V and 0 bases at J, with 8 bases in the middle. Germline V CDR1 and CDR2: LNHDA, SQIVND (reference sequence). This CDR3 comprises 14 residues. CDR3 region: CASSSQDSGNTIYF. CDR3 DNA sequence: TGTGCCAGTAGTTCACAAGACTCTGGAAACACCATATATTTT.

The chain uses TRBV7-8 and TRBJ1-5; tentatively, D is TRBD1 (5 bases). CDR1 is SGHVS and CDR2 is FQNEAQ in the germline V gene. Trimming removed 1 base at V and 0 bases at J, with 10 bases between. The CDR3 loop spans 16 amino acids. The chain's CDR3 is CASSLVAGYSNQPQHF. In DNA, the CDR3 is TGTGCCAGCAGCTTAGTAGCAGGGTATAGCAATCAGCCCCAGCATTTT.

This chain connects TRBV13 to TRBJ2-7, with 9 bases matching TRBD1. Germline V gene sequence: CDR1 PRHDT, CDR2 FYEKMQ (reference sequence). V shed 4 bases, J shed 0 bases, and the junction held 1 base outside the gene matches. This CDR3 comprises 14 residues. Here the CDR3 DNA reads TGTGCCAGCAGCTCGGGACAGGGCTCCTACGAGCAGTACTTC. Translation: CASSSGQGSYEQYF.

The chain has TRBV19 and TRBJ1-6; TRBD1 agrees at 7 bases. Germline trimming cut 2 bases from V and 9 bases from J; bases unmatched to any gene: 10. Looked up from germline, CDR1 is LNHDA and CDR2 is SQIVND (reference sequence). The CDR3 has 16 amino acids. The CDR3 DNA is TGTGCCAGTAGTATAATCTTGGGCAGGGGGATTTCACCCCTCCACTTT. It is translated as CASSIILGRGISPLHF.

The chain uses TRBV29-1 and TRBJ2-7; D unresolved. The CDR3 consists of 11 residues. V lost 4 bases, J lost 3 bases, and 7 bases lay in between. From germline, CDR1 is SQVTM and CDR2 ANQGSEA. Here the CDR3 reads CSVGLGYEQYF. The CDR3 DNA reads as TGCAGCGTTGGTCTCGGCTACGAGCAGTACTTC.

The chain carries TRBV4-3 and TRBJ2-7, with D possibly being TRBD2 (6 bases). The CDR3 contains 15 residues. Trimming took off 0 bases at V and 3 bases at J, with 12 bases between the two ends. Per the germline V gene, CDR1 is LGHNA and CDR2 is YSLEER. The CDR3 is CASSQDTGEFYEQYF. The CDR3 DNA follows: TGCGCCAGCAGCCAAGATACGGGGGAGTTCTACGAGCAGTACTTC.

This clone has just a few counts. The chain employs TRBV10-1 and TRBJ1-2; 9 nucleotides line up with TRBD1. CDR1 and CDR2 (germline): WNHNN, SYGVQD (reference sequence). V was clipped by 6 bases and J by 3 bases; unmatched bases: 5. The CDR3 covers 14 residues. The CDR3 loop reads CASREDRGDYGYTF. CDR3 nucleotide sequence: TGCGCCAGCAGGGAAGACAGGGGGGACTATGGCTACACCTTC.

This clone was detected only a few times. The chain employs TRBV27 and TRBJ2-1; the match to TRBD2 covers 10 bases. The CDR3 totals 17 residues. J was trimmed by 5 bases and V by 6 bases; bases with no gene match: 13. CDR1 and CDR2 (germline): MNHEY, SMNVEV (reference sequence). In DNA, the CDR3 is TGTGCCAGCAGAAAGAACCCCGGGACTAGCGCCAACAATGAGCAGTTCTTC. Encoded protein: CASRKNPGTSANNEQFF.

Turning to this clone: At one of its ends the junction is not consistent with the germline gene, which may arise from a read error. CDR3 DNA: TGTTCCAGCAGCTCTGACTCCTCCACTTCACCCCTCCACTTT. This sequence encodes CSSSSDSSTSPLHF. This sequence joins TRBV7-9 and TRBJ1-6; no reliable D call. The CDR3 consists of 14 residues. Germline V lookup: CDR1 SEHNR, CDR2 FQNEAQ (reference sequence).

This clone was seen a few times. The J gene is TRBJ2-3, the V gene TRBV30; 13 bases line up with TRBD2. CDR3 size: 15 residues. Germline CDR1 is GTSNPN and CDR2 is SVGIG (reference sequence). J was trimmed by 6 bases and V by 3 bases; bases with no gene match: 6. The CDR3 loop is CAWSAGLAGLDTQYF. In DNA form, the CDR3 reads TGTGCCTGGAGCGCGGGACTAGCGGGGCTTGATACGCAGTATTTT. Supplemented by reference TRBV30 and TRBJ2-3, the full variable domain reads SQTIHQWPATLVQPVGSPLSLECTVEGTSNPNLYWYRQAAGRGLQLLFYSVGIGQISSEVPQNLSASRPQDRQFILSSKKLLLSDSGFYLCAWSAGLAGLDTQYFGPGTRLTVL.

The chain carries TRBV10-2 and TRBJ1-4; D not resolved. V was shortened by 0 bases and J by 8 bases, with 7 bases between the two germline ends. This CDR3 comprises 13 residues. Germline V gene lookup returns CDR1 WSHSY and CDR2 SAAADI. This CDR3 reads CASSESNREKLFF. The CDR3 DNA sequence: TGCGCCAGCAGTGAGTCGAACCGGGAAAAACTGTTTTTT.